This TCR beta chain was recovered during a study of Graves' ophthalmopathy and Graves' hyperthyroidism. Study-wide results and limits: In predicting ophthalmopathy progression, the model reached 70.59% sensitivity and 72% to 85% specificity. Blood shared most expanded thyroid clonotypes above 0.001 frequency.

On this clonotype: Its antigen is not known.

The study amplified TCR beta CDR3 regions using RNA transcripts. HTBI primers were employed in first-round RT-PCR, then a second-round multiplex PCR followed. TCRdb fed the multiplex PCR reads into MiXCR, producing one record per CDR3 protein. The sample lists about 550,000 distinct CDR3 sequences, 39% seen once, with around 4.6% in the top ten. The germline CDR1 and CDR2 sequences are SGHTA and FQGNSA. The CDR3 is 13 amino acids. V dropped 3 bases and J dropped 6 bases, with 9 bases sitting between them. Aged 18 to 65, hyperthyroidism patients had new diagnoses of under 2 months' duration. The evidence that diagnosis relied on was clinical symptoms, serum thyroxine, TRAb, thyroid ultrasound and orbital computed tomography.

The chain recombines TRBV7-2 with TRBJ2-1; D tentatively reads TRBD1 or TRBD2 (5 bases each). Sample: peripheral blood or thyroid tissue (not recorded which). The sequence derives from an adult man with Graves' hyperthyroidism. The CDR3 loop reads CASSFGTGNEQFF. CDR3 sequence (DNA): TGTGCCAGCAGCTTCGGGACGGGCAATGAGCAGTTCTTC.